A single sample gave rise to the 18 T cell receptor beta chains below, sequenced in a study of technical replicates of blood from several donors. The protocol was immunoSEQ multiplex PCR, while the TCRdb copy is restricted to in-frame clones and leaves out a portion. This table holds 91,000 or so clones, about 96% found once. Sequencing was carried out using T cells isolated from PBMCs. These TCRs come from a human donor in good health.

CDR3 residues: CASSNQGNEQFF. The CDR3 region has the DNA TGTGCCAGCAGTAACCAGGGTAATGAGCAGTTCTTC. The genes are TRBV6-1 and TRBJ2-1; tentatively, D is TRBD1 (5 bases). The CDR3 length is 12 residues. The germline V and J ends were trimmed by 5 bases and 7 bases, with 9 bases remaining between them. Germline V CDR1 and CDR2: MNHNS, SASEGT.

The genes are TRBV6-5 and TRBJ2-7, with TRBD2 identical over 8 bases. With V trimmed by 4 bases and J by 2 bases, 7 bases remained unmatched. CDR3 length equals 15 residues. Germline values: CDR1 MNHEY, CDR2 SVGAGI. CDR3 sequence: CASSSELAVTYEQYF. The CDR3, as DNA: TGTGCCAGCAGTTCAGAACTAGCGGTGACCTACGAGCAGTACTTC.

The chain recombines TRBV7-2 with TRBJ1-2; D is perhaps TRBD1 (6 bases). CDR1 SGHTA and CDR2 FQGNSA come from the germline V gene. CDR3 size: 13 residues. Trimming removed 2 bases from V and 9 bases from J, with 13 bases in between. This chain's CDR3 is CASSLNTGNRYTF. The CDR3 DNA sequence: TGTGCCAGCAGCTTAAATACAGGGAACCGCTACACCTTC.

The J gene is TRBJ2-1, the V gene TRBV7-9, with 12 bases lining up with TRBD2. V lost 0 bases and J lost 0; bases outside the gene matches: 0. The CDR3 has 17 amino acids. Germline V gene data show CDR1 as SEHNR and CDR2 as FQNEAQ (reference sequence). The CDR3 bases are TGTGCCAGCAGCTTAGCGGGACTAGCGGGCTCCTACAATGAGCAGTTCTTC. Protein product: CASSLAGLAGSYNEQFF.

This sequence joins TRBV11-2 and TRBJ1-1; tentatively, D is TRBD1 (5 bases). Trimming pared 0 bases from V and 4 bases from J, leaving 9 bases between. Germline loops: CDR1 SGHAT, CDR2 FQNNGV. The CDR3 contains 14 residues. The CDR3, as DNA: TGTGCCAGCAGCTTAGATAGGAGGGGCACTGAAGCTTTCTTT. This translates into CASSLDRRGTEAFF.

This clone was observed a single time. V and J are TRBV19 and TRBJ1-5; tentative D call: TRBD1 (6 bases). The CDR3 extends over 14 amino acids. Trimming shortened V by 8 bases and J by 2 bases, and 13 bases separated the two germline ends. CDR1 and CDR2 (germline): LNHDA, SQIVND (reference sequence). Here the CDR3 reads CASHREVGNQPQHF. The CDR3 bases are TGTGCCAGTCACAGGGAAGTAGGCAATCAGCCCCAGCATTTT.

The gene calls are TRBV7-3 and TRBJ2-3; 9 bases match TRBD2. The trim removed 5 bases at V and 4 bases at J, leaving 1 base unmatched. The germline V gene encodes CDR1 SGHTA and CDR2 FQGTGA. CDR3 length: 13 residues. CDR3 in amino acids: CASSLAGSDTQYF. CDR3 sequence (DNA): TGTGCCAGCAGCCTAGCGGGGTCAGATACGCAGTATTTT.

This clone was observed a single time. The chain uses TRBV6-5 and TRBJ2-1, with D uncertain. This CDR3 region has 13 residues. Germline V CDR1 and CDR2: MNHEY, SVGAGI. Trimming pared 5 bases from V and 4 bases from J, leaving 9 bases between. Here the CDR3 DNA reads TGTGCCAGCAGTCGAGCCCCTTACAATGAGCAGTTCTTC. Translation: CASSRAPYNEQFF.

This rearrangement joins TRBV11-2 to TRBJ2-3, with 8 positions matching TRBD2. CDR1 and CDR2 (germline): SGHAT, FQNNGV. This CDR3 comprises 14 residues. Germline trimming cut 4 bases from V and 4 bases from J; bases unmatched to any gene: 4. The DNA of the CDR3 is TGTGCCAGCAGCTCCGGACTAGCAGCAGATACGCAGTATTTT. Protein: CASSSGLAADTQYF.

The J gene is TRBJ1-2, the V gene TRBV5-1; 9 nucleotides match TRBD1. The CDR3 is 15 residues long. Per the germline V gene, CDR1 is SGHRS and CDR2 is YFSETQ. The V gene end was trimmed by 0 bases and the J gene end by 4 bases; junction bases not matched to a gene: 4. The CDR3 DNA reads as TGCGCCAGCAGCTTGGTTACAGGGGGCAGCTATGGCTACACCTTC. Its translation: CASSLVTGGSYGYTF. Full variable domain (rest looked up from reference TRBV5-1 and TRBJ1-2): KAGVTQTPRYLIKTRGQQVTLSCSPISGHRSVSWYQQTPGQGLQFLFEYFSETQRNKGNFPGRFSGRQFSNSRSEMNVSTLELGDSALYLCASSLVTGGSYGYTFGSGTRLTVV.

The chain combines TRBV6-1 with TRBJ2-7, with D possibly matching TRBD2 (6 bases). The CDR3 consists of 12 residues. Trimming left V 9 bases short and J 2 bases short, with 11 bases between. CDR1 is MNHNS, CDR2 SASEGT, per germline. The CDR3 loop is CASEAGPYEQYF. The DNA for the CDR3 is TGTGCCAGTGAGGCGGGACCCTACGAGCAGTACTTC.

This rearrangement joins TRBV5-6 to TRBJ2-1, with 8 bases lining up with TRBD1. Germline V CDR1 and CDR2: SGHDT, YYEEEE. The CDR3 has 13 residues. V shed 4 bases and J 7 bases; nucleotides not matched to a gene: 4. CDR3 sequence (DNA): TGTGCCAGCAGCGAGGACAGGGAAAATGAGCAGTTCTTC. Translation: CASSEDRENEQFF.

This chain joins TRBV14 and TRBJ2-7, with TRBD2 as a possible D gene (6 bases). The length of the CDR3 is 17 residues. V shed 2 bases and J shed 3 bases, with 20 bases lying between them. Germline-derived CDR1 and CDR2 are SGHDN and FVKESK. CDR3 coding DNA: TGTGCCAGCAGCCAATCCATTAGGACTGGGACTCGCTACGAGCAGTACTTC. Protein: CASSQSIRTGTRYEQYF.

This clone appeared a single time. The chain recombines TRBV20-1 with TRBJ1-2; TRBD1 might be the D (5 bases). CDR3 length: 11 amino acids. V lost 6 bases and J lost 6, with 11 bases in between. Per the germline V gene, CDR1 is DFQATT and CDR2 is SNEGSKA (reference sequence). The CDR3 loop reads CSARQPDGYTF. Here the CDR3 DNA reads TGCAGTGCACGACAGCCGGATGGCTACACCTTC.

The chain couples TRBV4-1 to TRBJ1-4; D gene uncertain. Trimming removed 1 base from V and 5 bases from J, with 8 bases in between. Germline loops: CDR1 MGHRA, CDR2 YSYEKL. The CDR3 runs to 14 residues. In DNA, the CDR3 is TGCGCCAGCAGCCAAGGTCGCGGGAATGAAAAACTGTTTTTT. It translates to CASSQGRGNEKLFF.

Turning to this clone: The junction departs from the called germline gene at one end, perhaps through a read error. CDR3 loop: CASREVRVGLGRETQYF. In DNA form, the CDR3 reads TGTGCCAGCAGGGAAGTCAGGGTGGGGCTGGGAAGAGAGACCCAGTACTTC. The chain joins TRBV6-1 to TRBJ2-5, with D maybe TRBD1 (5 bases). The CDR3 covers 17 residues. CDR1 is MNHNS and CDR2 is SASEGT in the germline V gene.

The rearrangement joins TRBV7-6 to TRBJ2-1; 11 nucleotides match TRBD1. The V gene's germline CDR1 is SGHVS and CDR2 FNYEAQ. Unmatched junction bases numbered 11, after V lost 5 bases and J lost 8 bases. The length of the CDR3 is 16 residues. The chain's CDR3 is CASSPRTGGGVHEQFF. CDR3 nucleotide sequence: TGTGCCAGCAGCCCCCGGACAGGGGGCGGTGTACATGAGCAGTTCTTC.

The chain recombines TRBV14 with TRBJ1-4; 7 bases are shared with TRBD1. The CDR3 totals 18 residues. V lost 2 bases and J lost 0; bases outside the gene matches: 9. The germline CDR1 and CDR2 sequences are SGHDN and FVKESK. As DNA, the CDR3 is TGTGCCAGCAGCCAACGAGGAGGGGGCACAGCAACTAATGAAAAACTGTTTTTT. It codes for CASSQRGGGTATNEKLFF.